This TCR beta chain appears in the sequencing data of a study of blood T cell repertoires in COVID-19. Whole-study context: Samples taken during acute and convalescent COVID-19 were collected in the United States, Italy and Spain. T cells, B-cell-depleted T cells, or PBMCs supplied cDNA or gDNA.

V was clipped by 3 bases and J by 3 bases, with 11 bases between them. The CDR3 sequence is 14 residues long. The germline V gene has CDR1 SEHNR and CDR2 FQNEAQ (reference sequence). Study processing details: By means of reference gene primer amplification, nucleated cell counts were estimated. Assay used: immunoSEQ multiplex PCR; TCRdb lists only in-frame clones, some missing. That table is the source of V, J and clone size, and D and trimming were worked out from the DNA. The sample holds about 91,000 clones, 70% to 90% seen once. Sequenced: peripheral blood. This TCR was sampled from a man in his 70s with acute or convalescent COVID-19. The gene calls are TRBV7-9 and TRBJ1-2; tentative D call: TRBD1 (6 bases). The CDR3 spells CASSFTSGDYGYTF. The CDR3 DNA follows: TGTGCCAGCAGCTTTACCTCAGGGGACTATGGCTACACCTTC. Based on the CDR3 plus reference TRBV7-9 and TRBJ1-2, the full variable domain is DTGVSQNPRHKITKRGQNVTFRCDPISEHNRLYWYRQTLGQGPEFLTYFQNEAQLEKSRLLSDRFSAERPKGSFSTLEIQRTEQGDSAMYLCASSFTSGDYGYTFGSGTRLTVV.